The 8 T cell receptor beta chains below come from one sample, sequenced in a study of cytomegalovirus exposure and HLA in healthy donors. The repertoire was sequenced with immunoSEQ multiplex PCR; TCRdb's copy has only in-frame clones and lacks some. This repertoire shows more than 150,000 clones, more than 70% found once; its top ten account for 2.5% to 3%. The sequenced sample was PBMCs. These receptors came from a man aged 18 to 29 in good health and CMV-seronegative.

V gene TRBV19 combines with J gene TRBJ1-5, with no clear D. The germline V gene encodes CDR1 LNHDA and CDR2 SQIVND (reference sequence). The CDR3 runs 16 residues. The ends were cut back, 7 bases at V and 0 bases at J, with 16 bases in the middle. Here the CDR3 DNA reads TGTGCCAGTATTGCAGCCGCGGGATATAGCAATCAGCCCCAGCATTTT. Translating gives CASIAAAGYSNQPQHF.

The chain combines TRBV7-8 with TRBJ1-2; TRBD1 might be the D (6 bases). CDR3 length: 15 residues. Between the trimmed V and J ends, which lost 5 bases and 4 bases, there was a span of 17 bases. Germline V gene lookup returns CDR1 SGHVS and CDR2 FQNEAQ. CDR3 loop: CASSEGVQGTYGYTF. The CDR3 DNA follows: TGTGCCAGCAGCGAAGGCGTCCAGGGGACCTATGGCTACACCTTC.

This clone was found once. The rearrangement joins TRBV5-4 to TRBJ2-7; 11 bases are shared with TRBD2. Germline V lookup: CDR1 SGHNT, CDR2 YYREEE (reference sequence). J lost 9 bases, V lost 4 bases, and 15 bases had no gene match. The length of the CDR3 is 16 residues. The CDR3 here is CASSIGTSGLRTLQYF. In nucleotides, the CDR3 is TGTGCCAGCAGCATCGGGACTAGCGGCCTCCGGACGTTGCAGTACTTC.

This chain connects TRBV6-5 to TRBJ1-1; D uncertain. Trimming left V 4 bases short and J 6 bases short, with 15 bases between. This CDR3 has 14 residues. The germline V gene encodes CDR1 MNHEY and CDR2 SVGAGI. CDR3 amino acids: CASSLDVMRAEAFF. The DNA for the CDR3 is TGTGCCAGCAGTTTAGACGTAATGAGGGCTGAAGCTTTCTTT.

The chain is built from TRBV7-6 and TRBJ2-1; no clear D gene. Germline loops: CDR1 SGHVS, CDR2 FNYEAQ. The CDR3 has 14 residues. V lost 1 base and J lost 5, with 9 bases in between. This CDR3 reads CASSLESADNEQFF. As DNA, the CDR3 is TGTGCCAGCAGCTTAGAATCTGCGGACAATGAGCAGTTCTTC.

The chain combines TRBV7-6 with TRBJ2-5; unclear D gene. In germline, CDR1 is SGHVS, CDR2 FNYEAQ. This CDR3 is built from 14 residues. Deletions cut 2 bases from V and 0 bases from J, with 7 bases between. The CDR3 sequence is CASSLIVDQETQYF. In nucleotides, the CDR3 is TGTGCCAGCAGCTTAATTGTAGACCAAGAGACCCAGTACTTC.

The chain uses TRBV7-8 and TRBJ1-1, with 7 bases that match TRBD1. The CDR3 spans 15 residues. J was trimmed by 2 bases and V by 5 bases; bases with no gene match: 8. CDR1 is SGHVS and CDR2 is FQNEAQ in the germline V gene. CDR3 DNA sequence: TGTGCCAGCAGCAGGGGCCGGGACAGCAACACTGAAGCTTTCTTT. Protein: CASSRGRDSNTEAFF.

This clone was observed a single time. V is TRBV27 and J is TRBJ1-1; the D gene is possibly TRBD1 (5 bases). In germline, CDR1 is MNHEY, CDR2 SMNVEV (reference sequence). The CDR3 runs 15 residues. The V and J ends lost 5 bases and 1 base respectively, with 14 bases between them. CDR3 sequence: CASSARWGENTEAFF. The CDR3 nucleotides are TGTGCCAGCAGTGCCCGCTGGGGGGAGAACACTGAAGCTTTCTTT.